This T cell receptor (beta chain) stems from a study of T-cell reconstitution after alpha-beta-depleted transplantation in children (TCRdb year 2016). Broadly, across the study: The study quantitatively tracked T-cell immune reconstitution after TCRalphabeta/CD19-depleted allogeneic hematopoietic cell transplantation in children using TCR repertoire profiling.

Library method: PCR. TCRdb names Illumina HiSeq 2500 as the instrument used. TCR library preparation used molecular barcoding, with unique molecular identifiers applied to normalize quantification of the TCRbeta repertoire. Using fastp trimming at Q25 and MiXCR clonotype assembly, TCRdb reanalyzed the public sequencing data and kept in-frame beta chains. Identical CDR3 protein sequences are pooled into one entry, listed with their most common genes and DNA. The sample data list roughly 500,000 distinct CDR3 sequences, and about a sixth of these were observed just once. The ten largest account for more than 2.5% of the sample. CDR1 ENHRY and CDR2 SYGVKD were looked up in the germline V gene. The CDR3 covers 14 residues, taking in both the cysteine and the phenylalanine. Only CDR3 DNA is held: 42 bases, read in frame from base 1. Trimming accounts for 8 bases at V and 7 bases at J, while the number of junction bases matched to no gene is 10.

As for this clonotype: Its cognate antigen has yet to be identified. No base quality information exists; no much larger clone differs at one position.

Recombination connected TRBV10-3 to TRBJ2-1, with 8 bases matching TRBD2. This TCR was sampled from a human donor who donated a stem cell graft to a child with acute lymphoblastic leukemia. The sample in question was PBMCs from the stem cell graft donor, obtained from the stem cell graft. This receptor carries the CDR3 CAIGAAGGRNEQFF. In nucleotide form, the sequence is TGTGCCATCGGGGCGGCGGGAGGACGGAATGAGCAGTTCTTC.